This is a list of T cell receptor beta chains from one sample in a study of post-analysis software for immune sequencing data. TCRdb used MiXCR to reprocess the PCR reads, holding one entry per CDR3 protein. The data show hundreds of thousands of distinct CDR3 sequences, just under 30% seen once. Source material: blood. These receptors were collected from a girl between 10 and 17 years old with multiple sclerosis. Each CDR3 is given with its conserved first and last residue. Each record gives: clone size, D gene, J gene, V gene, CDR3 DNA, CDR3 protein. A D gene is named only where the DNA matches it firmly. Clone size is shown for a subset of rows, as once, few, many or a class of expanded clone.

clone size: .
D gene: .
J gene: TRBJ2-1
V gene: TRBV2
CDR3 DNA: TGTGCCAGCAGTGAAACCAGGGGCAGGCCCTACAATGAGCAGTTCTTC
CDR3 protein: CASSETRGRPYNEQFF

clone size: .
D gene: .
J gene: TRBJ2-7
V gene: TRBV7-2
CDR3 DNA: TGTGCCAGCAGCTTAATGGCTGTTTCCTACGAGCAGTACTTC
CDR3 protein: CASSLMAVSYEQYF

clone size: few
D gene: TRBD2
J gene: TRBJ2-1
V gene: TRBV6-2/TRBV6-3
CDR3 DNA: TGTGCCAGCAGTTTGCTAGCGGTGAATGAGCAGTTCTTC
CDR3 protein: CASSLLAVNEQFF

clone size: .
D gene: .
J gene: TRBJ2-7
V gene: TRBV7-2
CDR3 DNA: TGTGCCAGCAACCAATCTGGGGGCGAGCAGTACTTC
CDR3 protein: CASNQSGGEQYF

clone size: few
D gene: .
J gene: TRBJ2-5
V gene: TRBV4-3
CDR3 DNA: TGCGCCAGCAGCCAATCTAAGGCGGGGACCCAGTACTTC
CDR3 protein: CASSQSKAGTQYF

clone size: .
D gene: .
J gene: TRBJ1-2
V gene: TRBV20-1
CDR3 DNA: TGCAGTGCTAGGGATGGACAGCATATAACCGGCTACACCTTC
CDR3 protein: CSARDGQHITGYTF

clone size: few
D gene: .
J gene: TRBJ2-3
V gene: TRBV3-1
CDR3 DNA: TGTGCCAGCAGCCAAGATCCCCAGGCTGCTAGCACAGATACGCAGTATTTT
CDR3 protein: CASSQDPQAASTDTQYF

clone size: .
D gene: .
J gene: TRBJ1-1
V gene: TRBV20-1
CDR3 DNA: TGCAGGGCTAGATTGACCACTGAAGCTTTCTTT
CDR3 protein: CRARLTTEAFF

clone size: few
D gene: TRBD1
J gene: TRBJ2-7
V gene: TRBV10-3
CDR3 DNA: TGTGCCATCAGTGTTAAGGGACAGGGTTTCTACGAGCAGTACTTC
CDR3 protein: CAISVKGQGFYEQYF

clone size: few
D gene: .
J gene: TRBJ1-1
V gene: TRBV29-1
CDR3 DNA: TGCAGCGTTGTAAAAGATGCTGAAGCTTTCTTT
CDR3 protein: CSVVKDAEAFF

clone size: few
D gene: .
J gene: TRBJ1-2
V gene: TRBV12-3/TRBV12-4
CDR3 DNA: TGTGCCAGCAGCCCTCTCCGGGCTCTTAACTATGGCTACACCTTC
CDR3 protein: CASSPLRALNYGYTF

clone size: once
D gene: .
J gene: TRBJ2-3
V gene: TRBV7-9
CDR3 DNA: TGTGCCAGCAGCTTATCTCAGGGCACGCAGTATTTT
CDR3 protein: CASSLSQGTQYF

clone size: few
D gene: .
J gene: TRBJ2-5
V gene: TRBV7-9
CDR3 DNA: TGTGCCAGCACCCCAGGGGCAGCAACCCGACGCTTCCAAGAGACCCAGTACTTC
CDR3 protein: CASTPGAATRRFQETQYF

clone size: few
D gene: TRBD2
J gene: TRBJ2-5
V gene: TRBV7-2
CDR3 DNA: TGTGCCAGCAGCCCCGTGGCTAGCGGGAGTCGGAAGACCCAGTACTTC
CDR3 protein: CASSPVASGSRKTQYF

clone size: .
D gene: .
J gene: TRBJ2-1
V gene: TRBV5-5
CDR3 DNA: TGTGCCAGCAGCTTGGCTAGCGCAAACTACAATGAGCAGTTCTTC
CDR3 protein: CASSLASANYNEQFF

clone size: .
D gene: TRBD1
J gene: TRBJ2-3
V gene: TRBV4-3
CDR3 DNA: TGCGCCAGCAGCCAATCGACAGGGTGGGCAAATACGCAGTATTTT
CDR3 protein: CASSQSTGWANTQYF

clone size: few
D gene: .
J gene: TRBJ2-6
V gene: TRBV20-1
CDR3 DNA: TGCAGTGCTAGAGATCTGAGGTCTGGGGCCAACGTCCTGACTTTC
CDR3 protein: CSARDLRSGANVLTF

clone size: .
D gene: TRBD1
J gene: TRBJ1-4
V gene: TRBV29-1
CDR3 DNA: TGCAGCGTGGGGACAGTCTTCGGGGGGCTGTTTTTT
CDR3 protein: CSVGTVFGGLFF

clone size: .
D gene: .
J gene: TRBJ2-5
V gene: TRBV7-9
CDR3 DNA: TGTGCCAGCAGCGCTTACGGACCGACGGAAGAGACCCAGTACTTC
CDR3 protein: CASSAYGPTEETQYF

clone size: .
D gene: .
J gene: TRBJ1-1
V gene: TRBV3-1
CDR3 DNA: TGTGCCAGCAGCCAAGTAAGCCGGGACACTGAAGCTTTCTTT
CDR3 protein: CASSQVSRDTEAFF

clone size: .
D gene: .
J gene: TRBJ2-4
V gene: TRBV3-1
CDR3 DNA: TGTGCCAGCAGCCAAAAGTTTGCACGGGGGACCGCAAACATTCAGTACTTC
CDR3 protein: CASSQKFARGTANIQYF

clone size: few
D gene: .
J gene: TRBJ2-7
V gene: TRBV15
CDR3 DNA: TGTGCCACCAGCAGAGTGGTCGGGGGATCCTACGAGCAGTACTTC
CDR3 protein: CATSRVVGGSYEQYF

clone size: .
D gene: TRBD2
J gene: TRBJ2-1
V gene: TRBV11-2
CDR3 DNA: TGTGCCAGCAGCTTACTAGCGGGAGGGTCCTACAATGAGCAGTTCTTC
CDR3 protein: CASSLLAGGSYNEQFF

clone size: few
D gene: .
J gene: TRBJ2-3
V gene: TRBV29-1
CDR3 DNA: TGCAGCGTTAAAGAGTCGGGGGCTGACACAGATACGCAGTATTTT
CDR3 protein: CSVKESGADTDTQYF

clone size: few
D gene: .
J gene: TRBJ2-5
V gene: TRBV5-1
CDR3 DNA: TGCGCCAGCAGCCAGGGGACGTTCTGGGAGACCCAGTACTTC
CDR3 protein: CASSQGTFWETQYF

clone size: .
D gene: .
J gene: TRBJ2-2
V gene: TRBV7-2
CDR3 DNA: TGTGCCAGCGTAAGCGCGAACACCGGGGAGCTGTTTTTT
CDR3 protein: CASVSANTGELFF